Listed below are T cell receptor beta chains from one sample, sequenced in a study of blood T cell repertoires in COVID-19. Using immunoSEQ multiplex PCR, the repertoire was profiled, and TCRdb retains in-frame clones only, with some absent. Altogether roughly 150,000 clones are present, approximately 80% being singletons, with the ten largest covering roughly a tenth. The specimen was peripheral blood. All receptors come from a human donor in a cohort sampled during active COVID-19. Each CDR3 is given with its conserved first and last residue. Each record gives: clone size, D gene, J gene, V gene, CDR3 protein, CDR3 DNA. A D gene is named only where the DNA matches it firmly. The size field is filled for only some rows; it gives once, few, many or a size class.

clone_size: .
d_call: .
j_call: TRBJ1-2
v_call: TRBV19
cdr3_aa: CASSMRIDGGYTF
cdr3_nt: TGTGCCAGTAGTATGAGGATTGACGGCGGCTACACCTTC

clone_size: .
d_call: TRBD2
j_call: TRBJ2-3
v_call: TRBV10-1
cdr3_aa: CASGRADTQYF
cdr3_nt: TGCGCCAGCGGGAGGGCAGATACGCAGTATTTT

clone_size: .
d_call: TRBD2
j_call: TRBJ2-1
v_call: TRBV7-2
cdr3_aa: CASSPRGASGRAKGEQFF
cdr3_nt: TGTGCCAGCAGCCCGCGGGGGGCTAGCGGGAGGGCCAAAGGTGAGCAGTTCTTC

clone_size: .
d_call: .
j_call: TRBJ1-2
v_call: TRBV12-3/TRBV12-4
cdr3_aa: CASTSSTGYGYTF
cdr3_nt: TGTGCCAGCACCTCATCGACGGGATATGGCTACACCTTC

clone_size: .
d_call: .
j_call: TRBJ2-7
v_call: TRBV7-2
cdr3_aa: CASSRDIIYEQYF
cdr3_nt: TGTGCCAGCAGCAGGGACATCATATACGAGCAGTACTTC

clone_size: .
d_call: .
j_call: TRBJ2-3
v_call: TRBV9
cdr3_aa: CASSVPSVLSTDTQYF
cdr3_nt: TGTGCCAGCAGCGTCCCTAGCGTCCTTAGCACAGATACGCAGTATTTT

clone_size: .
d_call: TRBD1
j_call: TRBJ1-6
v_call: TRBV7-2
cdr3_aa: CASSLARDRGSSYNSPLHF
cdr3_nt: TGTGCCAGCAGCTTAGCCCGGGACAGGGGGAGCTCCTATAATTCACCCCTCCACTTT

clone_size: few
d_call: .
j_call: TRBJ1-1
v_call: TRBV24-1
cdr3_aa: CATSSPGSSRAFF
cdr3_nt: TGTGCCACCTCCTCCCCGGGGTCTTCACGGGCTTTCTTT

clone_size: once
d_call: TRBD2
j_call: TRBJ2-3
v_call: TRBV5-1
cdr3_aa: CASSLGLAGGPDTQYF
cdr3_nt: TGCGCCAGCAGCTTGGGACTAGCGGGAGGACCAGATACGCAGTATTTT

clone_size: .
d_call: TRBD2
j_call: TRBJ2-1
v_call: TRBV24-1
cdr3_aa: CATSDEASGANEQFF
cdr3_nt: TGTGCCACCAGTGATGAGGCTAGCGGGGCCAATGAGCAGTTCTTC

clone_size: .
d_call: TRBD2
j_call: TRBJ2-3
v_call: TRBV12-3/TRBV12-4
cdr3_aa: CASSSGTSTQYF
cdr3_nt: TGTGCCAGCAGTTCCGGGACTAGTACGCAGTATTTT

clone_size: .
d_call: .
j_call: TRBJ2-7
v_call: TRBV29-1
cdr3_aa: CSVRESVYEQYF
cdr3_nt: TGCAGCGTTCGAGAATCGGTCTACGAGCAGTACTTC

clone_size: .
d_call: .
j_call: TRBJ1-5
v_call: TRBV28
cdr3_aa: CASSLSSPTQGQPQHF
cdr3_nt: TGTGCCAGCAGTTTATCCTCTCCGACCCAGGGTCAGCCCCAGCATTTT

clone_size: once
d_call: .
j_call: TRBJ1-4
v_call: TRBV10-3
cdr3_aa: CAISESALREKLFF
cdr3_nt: TGTGCCATCAGTGAGTCGGCCCTGAGGGAAAAACTGTTTTTT

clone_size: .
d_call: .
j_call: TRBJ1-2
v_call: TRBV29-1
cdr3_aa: CSALEGFGYTF
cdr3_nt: TGCAGCGCCCTGGAGGGCTTTGGCTACACCTTC

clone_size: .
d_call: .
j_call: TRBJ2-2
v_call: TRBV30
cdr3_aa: CAWSTGFTGELFF
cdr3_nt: TGTGCCTGGAGTACGGGTTTCACCGGGGAGCTGTTTTTT

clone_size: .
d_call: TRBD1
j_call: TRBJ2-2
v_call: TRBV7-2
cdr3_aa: CASSLWDRASGELFF
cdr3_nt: TGTGCCAGCAGCCTTTGGGACAGGGCGAGCGGGGAGCTGTTTTTT

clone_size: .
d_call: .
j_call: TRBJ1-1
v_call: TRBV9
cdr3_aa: CASSETLNTEAFF
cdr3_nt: TGTGCCAGCAGCGAAACACTGAACACTGAAGCTTTCTTT

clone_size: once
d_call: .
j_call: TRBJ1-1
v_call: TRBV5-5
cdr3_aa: CASSPWAMNTEAFF
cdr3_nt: TGTGCCAGCAGCCCATGGGCTATGAACACTGAAGCTTTCTTT

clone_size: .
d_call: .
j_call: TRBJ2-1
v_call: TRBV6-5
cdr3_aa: CASSYPGRSSYNEQFF
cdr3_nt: TGTGCCAGCAGTTACCCAGGTCGATCCTCCTACAATGAGCAGTTCTTC

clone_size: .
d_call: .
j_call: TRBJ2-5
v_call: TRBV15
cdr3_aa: CATAAPVSQETQYF
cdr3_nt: TGTGCCACCGCGGCGCCAGTCTCGCAAGAGACCCAGTACTTC

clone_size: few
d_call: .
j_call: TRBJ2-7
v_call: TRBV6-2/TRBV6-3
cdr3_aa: CASSYRQTTYEQYF
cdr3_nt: TGTGCCAGCAGTTATAGACAGACAACCTACGAGCAGTACTTC

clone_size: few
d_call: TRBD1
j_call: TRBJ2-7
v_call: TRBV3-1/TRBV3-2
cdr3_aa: CASSLEGQGGYEQYF
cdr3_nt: TGTGCCAGCAGCCTCGAAGGACAGGGGGGCTACGAGCAGTACTTC

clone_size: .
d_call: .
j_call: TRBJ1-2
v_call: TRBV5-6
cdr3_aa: CASSPRRAGGYTF
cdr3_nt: TGTGCCAGCAGCCCGCGAAGGGCGGGGGGCTACACCTTC

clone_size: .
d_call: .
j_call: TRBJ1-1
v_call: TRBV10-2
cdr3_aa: CASSERLPNTEAFF
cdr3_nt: TGCGCCAGCAGTGAGCGTCTACCGAACACTGAAGCTTTCTTT

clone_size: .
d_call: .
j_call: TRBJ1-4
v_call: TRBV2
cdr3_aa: CASSEIEGTANEKLFF
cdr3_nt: TGTGCCAGCAGTGAAATAGAGGGTACAGCTAATGAAAAACTGTTTTTT

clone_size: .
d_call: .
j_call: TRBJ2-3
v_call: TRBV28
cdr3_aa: CASNRAGLGGTDTQYF
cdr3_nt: TGTGCCAGCAACCGAGCGGGCCTGGGAGGCACAGATACGCAGTATTTT

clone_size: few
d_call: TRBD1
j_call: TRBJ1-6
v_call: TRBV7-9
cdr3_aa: CASSLTDRGLHSPLHF
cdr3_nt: TGTGCCAGCAGCCTCACCGACAGGGGTCTTCATTCACCCCTCCACTTT

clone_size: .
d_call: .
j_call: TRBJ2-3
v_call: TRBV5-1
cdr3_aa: CASSLAGWGRTDTQYF
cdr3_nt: TGCGCCAGCAGCTTGGCCGGGTGGGGGCGCACAGATACGCAGTATTTT

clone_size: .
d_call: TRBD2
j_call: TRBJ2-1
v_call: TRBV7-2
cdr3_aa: CASSFGGAFNEQFF
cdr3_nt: TGTGCCAGCAGCTTCGGGGGGGCATTCAATGAGCAGTTCTTC

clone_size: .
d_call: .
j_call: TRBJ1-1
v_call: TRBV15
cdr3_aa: CATSRELLDTEAFF
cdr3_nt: TGTGCCACCAGCAGAGAGTTGTTAGACACTGAAGCTTTCTTT

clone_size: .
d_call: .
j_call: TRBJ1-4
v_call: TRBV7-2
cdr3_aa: CASSLRRLEKLFF
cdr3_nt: TGTGCCAGCAGCTTACGGAGGCTTGAAAAACTGTTTTTT

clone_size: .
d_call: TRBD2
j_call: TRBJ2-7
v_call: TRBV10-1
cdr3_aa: CASSAGGLSNEQYF
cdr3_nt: TGCGCCAGCAGTGCGGGGGGGCTAAGTAACGAGCAGTACTTC

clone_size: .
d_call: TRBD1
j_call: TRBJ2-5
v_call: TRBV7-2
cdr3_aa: CASSLAIRTGQETQYF
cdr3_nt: TGTGCCAGCAGCTTAGCGATTCGGACAGGCCAAGAGACCCAGTACTTC

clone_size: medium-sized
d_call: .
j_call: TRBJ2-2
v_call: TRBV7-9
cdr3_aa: CASSLHSLRTGELFF
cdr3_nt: TGTGCCAGCAGCCTCCACTCACTGAGGACCGGGGAGCTGTTTTTT

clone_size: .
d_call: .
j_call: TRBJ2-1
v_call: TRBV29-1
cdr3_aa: CSARLGGYNEQFF
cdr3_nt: TGCAGCGCACGTTTGGGGGGATACAATGAGCAGTTCTTC

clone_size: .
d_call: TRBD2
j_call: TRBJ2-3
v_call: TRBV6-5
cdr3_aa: CASSLAGSSTDTQYF
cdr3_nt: TGTGCCAGCAGTTTAGCGGGATCTAGCACAGATACGCAGTATTTT

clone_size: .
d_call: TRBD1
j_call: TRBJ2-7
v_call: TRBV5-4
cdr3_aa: CASSRDRDPYEQYF
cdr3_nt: TGTGCCAGCAGCCGGGACAGGGACCCCTACGAGCAGTACTTC

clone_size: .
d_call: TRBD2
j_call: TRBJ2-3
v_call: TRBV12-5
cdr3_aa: CASARLAGGDTQYF
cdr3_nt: TGTGCTAGTGCCAGACTAGCGGGAGGAGATACGCAGTATTTT

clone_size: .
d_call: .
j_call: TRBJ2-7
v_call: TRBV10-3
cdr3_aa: CAGSGGREIEQYF
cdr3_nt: TGTGCCGGCTCCGGGGGGCGGGAGATAGAGCAGTACTTC

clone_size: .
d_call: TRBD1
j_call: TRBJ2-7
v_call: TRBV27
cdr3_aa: CASATFLHRDRGEQYF
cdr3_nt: TGTGCCAGCGCAACGTTTCTCCACCGGGACAGGGGCGAGCAGTACTTC

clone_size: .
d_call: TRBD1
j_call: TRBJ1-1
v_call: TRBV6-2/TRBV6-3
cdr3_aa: CASSTGVQSTEAFF
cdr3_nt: TGTGCCAGCAGTACAGGGGTCCAATCCACTGAAGCTTTCTTT

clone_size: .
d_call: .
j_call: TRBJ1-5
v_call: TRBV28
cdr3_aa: CASSPGGEVQPQHF
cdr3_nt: TGTGCCAGCAGCCCTGGGGGCGAAGTTCAGCCCCAGCATTTT

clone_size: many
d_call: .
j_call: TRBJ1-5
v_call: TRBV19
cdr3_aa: CASSPDLGGAPSHF
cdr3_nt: TGTGCCAGTAGTCCCGACCTTGGGGGGGCCCCTTCGCATTTT

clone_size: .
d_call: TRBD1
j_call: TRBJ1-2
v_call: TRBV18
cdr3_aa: CASSPTMRQGNFGYTF
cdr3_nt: TGTGCCAGCTCACCTACTATGCGACAGGGGAATTTCGGCTACACCTTC

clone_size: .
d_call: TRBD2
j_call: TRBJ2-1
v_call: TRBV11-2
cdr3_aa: CASSPTSGGHNEQFF
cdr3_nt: TGTGCCAGCAGCCCGACTAGCGGGGGACACAATGAGCAGTTCTTC

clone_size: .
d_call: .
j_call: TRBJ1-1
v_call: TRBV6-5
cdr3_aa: CASSYSTDVAFF
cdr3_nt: TGTGCCAGCAGTTATTCGACTGATGTAGCTTTCTTT

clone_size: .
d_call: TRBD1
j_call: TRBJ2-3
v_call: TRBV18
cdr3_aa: CASSPYSQGADTQYF
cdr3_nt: TGTGCCAGCTCACCCTACTCCCAGGGGGCAGATACGCAGTATTTT

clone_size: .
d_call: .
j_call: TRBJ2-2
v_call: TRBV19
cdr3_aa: CASSGLAPGNGELFF
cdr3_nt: TGTGCCAGTAGTGGCCTAGCGCCTGGAAACGGGGAGCTGTTTTTT

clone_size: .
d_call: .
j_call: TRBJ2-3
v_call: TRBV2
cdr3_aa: CATRRQATDTQYF
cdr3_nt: TGTGCCACCCGCCGACAGGCCACAGATACGCAGTATTTT

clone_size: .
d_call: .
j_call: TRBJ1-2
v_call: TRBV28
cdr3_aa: CASVQGTYGYTF
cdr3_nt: TGTGCCAGCGTACAGGGCACCTATGGCTACACCTTC

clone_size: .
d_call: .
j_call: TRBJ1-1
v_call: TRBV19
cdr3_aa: CASSHGGGNTEAFF
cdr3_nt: TGTGCCAGTAGTCACGGGGGTGGGAACACTGAAGCTTTCTTT

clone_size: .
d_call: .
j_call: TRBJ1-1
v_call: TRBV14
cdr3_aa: CVSSLGGRAEAFF
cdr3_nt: TGTGTCAGCAGCCTAGGGGGTCGGGCAGAAGCTTTCTTT